The 27 T cell receptor beta chains reported below all come from one sample, sequenced in a study of tissue T cells after allogeneic stem cell transplantation. Assay: immunoSEQ multiplex PCR; the TCRdb copy retains only in-frame clones and omits some. The sample has tens of thousands of clones, around 73% seen once. Sequencing input: sorted cells pooled from one or two spleens. These receptors all come from a pool of C57BL/6 mice in good health.

This clone was detected a few times. Germline and genes: mouse. Sequencing ends 1 residue short of the CDR3 end; the germline J gene provides the rest. The rearrangement joins TRBV13-2 to TRBJ2-1, with 8 bases that match TRBD1. Trimming at V came to 6 bases and at J to 6 bases, leaving 5 bases not matched to a gene. This CDR3 comprises 13 residues. Germline V gene data show CDR1 as NNHNN and CDR2 as SYGAGS (reference sequence). The CDR3: CASVRGRGAEQFF. CDR3 DNA (partial): TGTGCCAGCGTCAGGGGGCGCGGTGCTGAGCAGTTC.

This clone occurred a few times. Sequence at one end of the junction differs from germline and may be a read error. The genes and germline here are from mouse. The read falls 1 residue short of the CDR3 end, and the missing part is taken from the germline J gene. The gene calls are TRBV20 and TRBJ2-7, with TRBD2 identical over 10 bases. The CDR3 runs to 12 residues. Germline V CDR1 and CDR2: GFQATS, STVNSAI. This CDR3 reads CGAGDWGYEQYF. The part of the CDR3 DNA that was read is TGTGGTGCTGGGGACTGGGGCTATGAACAGTAC.

On this clone: Mouse germline and gene names are used. The missing CDR3 end, 1 residue past where the read stops, is filled in from the germline J gene. The J gene is TRBJ2-5, the V gene TRBV13-2; a possible D gene is TRBD1 (6 bases). CDR1 NNHNN and CDR2 SYGAGS come from the germline V gene (reference sequence). CDR3 size: 13 residues. Trimming removed 7 bases from V and 2 bases from J, with 11 bases in between. The CDR3 bases that were read are TGTGCCAGCCGCGGGACATTCCAAGACACCCAGTAC. This gives the protein CASRGTFQDTQY. The whole CDR3 region reads CASRGTFQDTQYF.

To note about this clone: Gene names are mouse gene names. The read stops 1 residue short of the end of the CDR3; the missing end is completed from the germline J gene. The chain is built from TRBV15 and TRBJ2-1; 8 bases agree with TRBD2. This CDR3 has 13 residues. From germline, CDR1 is SGHND and CDR2 FRSKSL. The trim removed 3 bases at V and 7 bases at J, leaving 2 bases unmatched. The part of the CDR3 DNA that was read is TGTGCCAGCAGTTTTCTGGGGGGAGCTGAGCAGTTC. It encodes CASSFLGGAEQF. The CDR3 as a whole reads CASSFLGGAEQFF.

With regard to this clone: Gene names refer to mouse genes. The sequence runs out 1 residue before the end of the CDR3; the remainder is reconstructed from the germline J gene. The genes are TRBV13-1 and TRBJ2-1; a weak D match, TRBD2 (6 bases). V was cut by 3 bases and J by 1 base, with 8 bases left in between. Looked up from germline, CDR1 is NSHNY and CDR2 is SYGAGN. This CDR3 contains 14 residues. The part of the CDR3 DNA that was read is TGTGCCAGCAGTGCCCTGGGGAACTATGCTGAGCAGTTC. It codes for CASSALGNYAEQF. The complete CDR3 sequence is CASSALGNYAEQFF.

On this clone itself: Any gene name here is a mouse gene name. The observed sequence ends 1 residue before the CDR3 terminus, with the missing tail filled in from the germline J gene. The chain couples TRBV29 to TRBJ1-2, with D maybe TRBD1 (5 bases). CDR1 and CDR2 from the germline V gene are MSHET and SYDVDS. V was shortened by 0 bases and J by 1 base, with 9 bases between the two germline ends. This CDR3 is built from 15 residues. CDR3 amino acids: CASSLSRGRNSDYTF. The part of the CDR3 DNA that was read is TGTGCTAGCAGTTTATCGAGGGGAAGAAACTCCGACTACACC.

This clone has just a few counts. The gene names given are mouse names. The read ends 1 residue before the CDR3 terminus; that terminus is restored from the germline J gene. The V call is TRBV16, the J call TRBJ2-7; the D gene could be TRBD1 or TRBD2 (6 bases each). CDR1 and CDR2 (germline): SGHSA, FRNQAP. V was clipped by 1 base and J by 7 bases, with 11 bases between them. The CDR3 spans 13 residues. The CDR3 sequence is CASSLGGGWEQYF. CDR3 bases read: TGTGCAAGCAGCTTAGGAGGGGGGTGGGAACAGTAC.

Note on this clone: Gene names are the mouse ones. The read comes to an end 1 residue before the CDR3 does, leaving the germline J gene to fill in the end. The gene calls are TRBV19 and TRBJ2-4; D gene uncertain. V was cut by 2 bases and J by 1 base, with 5 bases left in between. Germline-derived CDR1 and CDR2 are FNHDT and SITEND (reference sequence). CDR3 length: 13 amino acids. The sequenced part of the CDR3 DNA is TGTGCCAGCAGTATCGAGGGTCAAAACACCTTGTAC. It codes for CASSIEGQNTLY. The entire CDR3 sequence reads CASSIEGQNTLYF. Using reference TRBV19 and TRBJ2-4 for the parts outside the CDR3, the full variable domain is GGIITQTPKFLIGQEGQKLTLKCQQNFNHDTMYWYRQDSGKGLRLIYYSITENDLQKGDLSEGYDASREKKSSFSLTVTSAQKNEMAVFLCASSIEGQNTLYFGAGTRLSVL.

This clone was observed a handful of times. Germline and genes here are mouse. The CDR3 is cut off 1 residue early in the read; its end comes from the germline J gene. The chain is built from TRBV13-1 and TRBJ1-4, with D uncertain. The V end lost 1 base, the J end lost 0 bases, and 4 bases lay between the germline ends. Germline V gives CDR1 NSHNY, CDR2 SYGAGN. The CDR3 has 14 amino acids. The CDR3 is CASSDPISNERLFF. The covered CDR3 bases are TGTGCCAGCAGTGATCCAATTTCCAACGAAAGATTATTT.

This clone appeared a single time. Gene names are mouse gene names. The CDR3 spells CASSRDRGAEQFF. The CDR3 DNA, read in part, is TGTGCCAGCAGCCGGGACAGAGGCGCTGAGCAGTTC. The rearrangement joins TRBV3 to TRBJ2-1, with TRBD1 matching over 7 bases. The DNA ends 1 residue before the CDR3 does, and the rest of the CDR3 is filled in from the germline J gene. The CDR3 consists of 13 residues. Germline V gives CDR1 SNHLY, CDR2 FYNGKV (reference sequence). Trimming took 5 bases from V and 7 from J; bases not matched to a gene: 5.

For this clone: Mouse gene names and germline throughout. The CDR3 end is not reached by the read, which stops 1 residue before it; the germline J gene fills it in. The chain combines TRBV13-3 with TRBJ2-1, with D possibly being TRBD2 (7 bases). The V and J ends lost 2 bases and 7 bases respectively, with 16 bases between them. This CDR3 contains 15 residues. Germline V gene lookup returns CDR1 NNHDY and CDR2 SYVADS. CDR3 sequence reads: CASSEVGGAGAEQFF. The sequenced part of the CDR3 DNA is TGTGCCAGCAGTGAAGTGGGGGGCGCTGGGGCTGAGCAGTTC.

Concerning this clone: Genes here carry mouse names. The read finishes 1 residue shy of the CDR3 end, and the germline J gene is used to complete it. V is TRBV2 and J is TRBJ2-1; 9 bases line up with TRBD2. The V segment lost 0 bases and the J segment 6 bases; nucleotides outside the gene matches: 3. Germline V lookup: CDR1 LGHNA, CDR2 YSYQKL. The CDR3 is made up of 15 amino acids. The sequenced part of the CDR3 DNA is TGTGCCAGCAGCCAAGATTGGGGGGGCCTTGCTGAGCAGTTC. Translating gives CASSQDWGGLAEQF. The complete CDR3 protein is CASSQDWGGLAEQFF.

To note about this clone: Mouse germline and gene names are used. The read terminates 1 residue ahead of where the CDR3 ends, so the germline J gene completes it. This chain uses TRBV15 with TRBJ1-5, with 7 nucleotides matching TRBD1. V trimming: 3 bases; J trimming: 4 bases; junction bases outside the gene matches: 0. The CDR3 covers 13 residues. Germline V lookup: CDR1 SGHND, CDR2 FRSKSL. The DNA read from the CDR3 is TGTGCCAGCAGTTTGGGACAGAACCAGGCTCCGCTT. Amino acids: CASSLGQNQAPL. The entire CDR3 protein reads CASSLGQNQAPLF.

As for this clone: Here the gene names and germline are mouse. The read terminates 1 residue before the CDR3 end, so the remaining end is supplied by the germline J gene. The gene calls are TRBV2 and TRBJ2-4; 7 bases match TRBD2. The V and J ends lost 0 bases and 4 bases, in that order; junction bases with no gene match: 1. The CDR3 totals 14 residues. Germline CDR1 reads LGHNA; CDR2 reads YSYQKL. The sequenced part of the CDR3 DNA is TGTGCCAGCAGCCAAGACCTGGGGGAAAACACCTTGTAC. Translation: CASSQDLGENTLY. The full CDR3 protein is CASSQDLGENTLYF.

This clone appeared once. Germline and genes: mouse. The read halts 1 residue ahead of the CDR3 end, with the missing end drawn from the germline J gene. The chain joins TRBV29 to TRBJ1-1; 8 positions match TRBD1. The ends lost 5 bases at V and 8 bases at J; junction bases unmatched: 7. The CDR3 extends over 13 amino acids. Per germline, CDR1 MSHET and CDR2 SYDVDS. The CDR3 bases that were read are TGTGCTAGCAGTCCAGGACAGGGAATGGAAGTCTTC. Translated, it gives CASSPGQGMEVF. The full CDR3 protein reads CASSPGQGMEVFF.

Regarding this clone: The genes are named according to mouse. Read coverage stops 1 residue before the CDR3 terminus; the germline J gene supplies the remainder. The gene calls are TRBV2 and TRBJ1-1, with 7 bases matching TRBD1. Germline CDR1 is LGHNA and CDR2 is YSYQKL. The CDR3 is 15 amino acids. V trimming: 4 bases; J trimming: 4 bases; junction bases outside the gene matches: 9. The CDR3 loop reads CASSPGGAHGTEVFF. The CDR3 bases that were read are TGTGCCAGCAGCCCAGGGGGGGCGCACGGCACAGAAGTCTTC. Supplemented by reference TRBV2 and TRBJ1-1, the full variable domain reads DPKIIQKPKYLVAVTGSEKILICEQYLGHNAMYWYRQSAKKPLEFMFSYSYQKLMDNQTASSRFQPQSSKKNHLDLQITALKPDDSATYFCASSPGGAHGTEVFFGKGTRLTVV.

Remarks on this clone: Gene names are mouse gene names. The CDR3 end is not reached by the read, which stops 1 residue before it; the germline J gene fills it in. This sequence joins TRBV12-1 and TRBJ1-2, with D possibly matching TRBD1 (5 bases). Trimming took 2 bases from V and 4 from J, leaving 10 bases between them. The CDR3 spans 13 residues. Germline assignment: CDR1 SGHSN and CDR2 HYEKVE. CDR3 DNA, as far as it was read: TGTGCCAGCTCTCGACAGCCCAGCTCCGACTACACC. The encoded protein is CASSRQPSSDYT. The whole CDR3 reads CASSRQPSSDYTF. The variable domain in full, completed from reference TRBV12-1 and TRBJ1-2, reads DSGVVQSPRHIIKEKGGRSVLTCIPISGHSNVVWYQQTLGKELKFLIQHYEKVERDKGFLPSRFSVQQFDDYHSEMNMSALELEDSAMYFCASSRQPSSDYTFGSGTRLLVI.

About this clone: Gene names and germline refer to mouse. The missing CDR3 end, 1 residue past where the read stops, is filled in from the germline J gene. The chain carries TRBV16 and TRBJ1-1; D possibly corresponds to TRBD1 (5 bases). Germline V CDR1 and CDR2: SGHSA, FRNQAP. Trimming removed 3 bases at V and 3 bases at J, with 11 bases between. This CDR3 has 14 amino acids. Partial CDR3 DNA: TGTGCAAGCAGCTTTAAACAGGCCGACACAGAAGTCTTC. Protein: CASSFKQADTEVF. From start to end, the CDR3 is CASSFKQADTEVFF.

This clone was found a few times. Each gene name is a mouse one. The read gets to within 1 residue of the CDR3 end, and the germline J gene fills in the rest. The sample holds other DNA sequences that translate to the same CDR3. The chain carries TRBV20 and TRBJ2-1; no clear D gene. Germline loops: CDR1 GFQATS, CDR2 STVNSAI. The CDR3 covers 11 residues. Trimming stripped 1 base from V and 3 bases from J, with 1 base between. Incomplete CDR3 DNA: TGTGGTGCTAGGGGCTATGCTGAGCAGTTC. It encodes CGARGYAEQF. The full-length CDR3 reads as CGARGYAEQFF. Using reference TRBV20 and TRBJ2-1 for the parts outside the CDR3, the full variable domain is GALVYQYPRRTICKSGTSMRMECQAVGFQATSVAWYRQSPQKTFELIALSTVNSAIKYEQNFTQEKFPISHPNLSFSSMTVLNAYLEDRGLYLCGARGYAEQFFGPGTRLTVL.

This clone was counted between two and nine times. The listed genes are named as in mouse. Read data end 1 residue before the CDR3 end; the end is taken from the germline J gene. The rearrangement joins TRBV13-3 to TRBJ2-7; maybe TRBD1 (5 bases). This CDR3 spans 14 amino acids. Germline V CDR1 and CDR2: NNHDY, SYVADS. V was pared by 6 bases and J by 4 bases, with 17 bases between. The part of the CDR3 DNA that was read is TGTGCCAGCACCAGAAGGGGAAGGGAATATGAACAGTAC. It encodes CASTRRGREYEQY. The whole CDR3 reads CASTRRGREYEQYF.

Worth noting for this clone: Each gene name is a mouse one. The read finishes 1 residue shy of the CDR3 end, and the germline J gene is used to complete it. Other DNA sequences of this sample code for an identical CDR3. The chain uses TRBV13-2 and TRBJ2-7; 10 nucleotides line up with TRBD1. This CDR3 has 13 amino acids. With 3 bases clipped from V and 4 bases from J, the junction kept 1 base outside the gene matches. CDR1 and CDR2 from the germline V gene are NNHNN and SYGAGS (reference sequence). CDR3 bases read: TGTGCCAGCGGTGGGACAGGGGGGTATGAACAGTAC. Translating gives CASGGTGGYEQY. The full CDR3 sequence reads CASGGTGGYEQYF.

Concerning this clone: Mouse names are used for the genes. The read stops 1 residue short of the end of the CDR3; the missing end is completed from the germline J gene. V gene TRBV13-2 combines with J gene TRBJ2-3; either TRBD1 or TRBD2 may supply D (6 bases each). V lost 3 bases to trimming and J lost 0 bases, with 8 bases between them. The CDR3 length is 14 residues. Germline loops: CDR1 NNHNN, CDR2 SYGAGS (reference sequence). Partial CDR3 DNA: TGTGCCAGCGGTGGGGGGCCTAGTGCAGAAACGCTGTAT. Encoded protein: CASGGGPSAETLY. Given in full, the CDR3 is CASGGGPSAETLYF.

As for this clone: Mouse germline and gene names are used. Read data end 1 residue before the CDR3 end; the end is taken from the germline J gene. The chain joins TRBV13-3 to TRBJ1-2; D gene ambiguous. This CDR3 spans 12 amino acids. Trimming cost V 5 bases and J 0 bases, with 5 bases left between them. Germline assignment: CDR1 NNHDY and CDR2 SYVADS. The part of the CDR3 DNA that was read is TGTGCCAGCAGGTCAACAAACTCCGACTACACC. This encodes CASRSTNSDYT. In full, the CDR3 is CASRSTNSDYTF.

This clone was observed once. The listed genes are named as in mouse. The read halts 1 residue ahead of the CDR3 end, with the missing end drawn from the germline J gene. The chain is built from TRBV31 and TRBJ2-5; 7 bases align to TRBD1. CDR1 and CDR2 from the germline V gene are GKSSPN and SITVG. The length of the CDR3 is 13 residues. Trimming at V came to 2 bases and at J to 6 bases, leaving 5 bases not matched to a gene. CDR3 loop: CAWSSGTEDTQYF. The sequenced CDR3 bases are TGTGCCTGGAGTTCCGGGACAGAGGACACCCAGTAC.

About this clone: Gene labels here are mouse ones. The read is 1 residue too short to cover the CDR3 end, so that end is filled in from the germline J gene. The V and J genes are TRBV5 and TRBJ1-1, with no clear D. V shed 0 bases and J shed 1 base, with 6 bases lying between them. This CDR3 spans 14 amino acids. Germline loops: CDR1 LGHNA, CDR2 YNLKQL (reference sequence). The sequenced part of the CDR3 DNA is TGTGCCAGCAGCCAAGAAGGCAGAAACACAGAAGTCTTC. It specifies CASSQEGRNTEVF. Given in full, the CDR3 is CASSQEGRNTEVFF.

Details on this clone: Genes and germline come from the mouse. With the read ending 1 residue before the CDR3 end, the germline J gene is used to fill in that end. V usage is TRBV17 and J usage is TRBJ2-7, with 11 positions matching TRBD2. The CDR3 is 15 residues long. V trimming: 6 bases; J trimming: 1 base; junction bases outside the gene matches: 5. Germline CDR1 reads MNHDT; CDR2 reads YYDKIL. Partial CDR3 DNA: TGTGCTAGCAGCCACTGGGGGGGCGGGTCCTATGAACAGTAC. Protein product: CASSHWGGGSYEQY. The whole CDR3 is CASSHWGGGSYEQYF.

On this clone itself: The gene names here belong to mouse. The read stops 1 residue short of the end of the CDR3; the missing end is completed from the germline J gene. The V and J genes are TRBV13-3 and TRBJ2-5, with TRBD1 identical over 7 bases. The CDR3 spans 14 residues. V trimming: 4 bases; J trimming: 0 bases; junction bases outside the gene matches: 2. Germline V gene data show CDR1 as NNHDY and CDR2 as SYVADS. The sequenced CDR3 bases are TGTGCCAGCAGTCAGGGGGTTAACCAAGACACCCAGTAC. This codes for CASSQGVNQDTQY. The CDR3 in its entirety is CASSQGVNQDTQYF.